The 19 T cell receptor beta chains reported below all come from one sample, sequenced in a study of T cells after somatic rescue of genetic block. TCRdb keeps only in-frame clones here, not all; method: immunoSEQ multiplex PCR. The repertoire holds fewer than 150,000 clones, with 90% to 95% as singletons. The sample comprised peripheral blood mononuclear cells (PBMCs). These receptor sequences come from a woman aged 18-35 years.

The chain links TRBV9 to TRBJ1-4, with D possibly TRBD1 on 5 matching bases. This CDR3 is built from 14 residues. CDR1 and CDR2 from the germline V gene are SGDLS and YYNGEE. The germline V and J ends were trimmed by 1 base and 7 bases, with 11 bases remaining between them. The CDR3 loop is CASSVSGLGEKLFF. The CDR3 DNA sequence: TGTGCCAGCAGCGTATCAGGGTTGGGTGAAAAACTGTTTTTT. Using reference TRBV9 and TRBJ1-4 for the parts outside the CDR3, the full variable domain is DSGVTQTPKHLITATGQRVTLRCSPRSGDLSVYWYQQSLDQGLQFLIQYYNGEERAKGNILERFSAQQFPDLHSELNLSSLELGDSALYFCASSVSGLGEKLFFGSGTQLSVL.

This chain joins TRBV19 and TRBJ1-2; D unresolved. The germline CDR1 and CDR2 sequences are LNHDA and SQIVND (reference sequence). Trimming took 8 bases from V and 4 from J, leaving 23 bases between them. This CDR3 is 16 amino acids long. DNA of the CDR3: TGTGCCAGTGGTGTACTAAACTCGCGGCCAATCTATGGCTACACCTTC. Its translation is CASGVLNSRPIYGYTF. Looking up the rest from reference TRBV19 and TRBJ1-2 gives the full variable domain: DGGITQSPKYLFRKEGQNVTLSCEQNLNHDAMYWYRQDPGQGLRLIYYSQIVNDFQKGDIAEGYSVSREKKESFPLTVTSAQKNPTAFYLCASGVLNSRPIYGYTFGSGTRLTVV.

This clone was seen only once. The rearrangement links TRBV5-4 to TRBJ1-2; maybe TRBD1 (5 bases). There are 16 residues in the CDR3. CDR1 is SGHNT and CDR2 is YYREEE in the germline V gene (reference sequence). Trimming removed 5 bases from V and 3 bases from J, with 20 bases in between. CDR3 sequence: CASRGPPGLGDYGYTF. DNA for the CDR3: TGTGCCAGCAGAGGCCCCCCAGGGTTGGGGGACTATGGCTACACCTTC.

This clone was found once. The CDR3 sequence: CATGTGGAYTEAFF. The CDR3 DNA is TGTGCCACTGGGACAGGGGGCGCGTACACTGAAGCTTTCTTT. This chain links TRBV28 with TRBJ1-1; 12 bases are a match to TRBD1. Germline-derived CDR1 and CDR2 are MDHEN and SYDVKM. The CDR3 consists of 14 residues. V was clipped by 10 bases and J by 3 bases; unmatched bases: 6.

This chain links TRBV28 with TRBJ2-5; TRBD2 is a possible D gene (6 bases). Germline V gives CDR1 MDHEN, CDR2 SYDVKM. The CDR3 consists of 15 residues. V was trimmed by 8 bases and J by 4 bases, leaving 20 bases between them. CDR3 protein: CASPIVSGLGETQYF. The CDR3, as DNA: TGTGCCAGCCCGATTGTCAGCGGGTTGGGAGAGACCCAGTACTTC.

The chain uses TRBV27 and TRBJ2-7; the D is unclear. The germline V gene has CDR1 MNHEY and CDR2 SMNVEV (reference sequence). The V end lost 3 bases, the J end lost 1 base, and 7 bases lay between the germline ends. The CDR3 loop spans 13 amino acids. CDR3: CASSFSRSYEQYF. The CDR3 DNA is TGTGCCAGCAGTTTTAGTAGATCCTACGAGCAGTACTTC.

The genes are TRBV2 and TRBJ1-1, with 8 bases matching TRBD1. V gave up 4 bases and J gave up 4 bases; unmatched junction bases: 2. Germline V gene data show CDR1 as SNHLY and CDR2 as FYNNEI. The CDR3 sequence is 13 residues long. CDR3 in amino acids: CASSGQGATEAFF. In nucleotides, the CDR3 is TGTGCCAGCAGTGGCCAGGGGGCCACTGAAGCTTTCTTT.

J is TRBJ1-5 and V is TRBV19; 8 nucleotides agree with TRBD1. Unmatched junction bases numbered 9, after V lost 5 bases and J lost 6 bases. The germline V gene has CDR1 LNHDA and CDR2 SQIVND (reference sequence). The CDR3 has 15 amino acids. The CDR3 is CASSRVGTGLQPQHF. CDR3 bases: TGTGCCAGTAGTCGTGTCGGGACAGGCCTTCAGCCCCAGCATTTT.

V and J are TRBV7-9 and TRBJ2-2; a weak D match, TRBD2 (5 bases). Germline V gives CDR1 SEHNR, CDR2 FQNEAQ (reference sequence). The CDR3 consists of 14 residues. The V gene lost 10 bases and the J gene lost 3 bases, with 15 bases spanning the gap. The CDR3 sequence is CAIPPRGDTGELFF. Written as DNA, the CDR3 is TGTGCCATCCCCCCCCGGGGAGACACCGGGGAGCTGTTTTTT.

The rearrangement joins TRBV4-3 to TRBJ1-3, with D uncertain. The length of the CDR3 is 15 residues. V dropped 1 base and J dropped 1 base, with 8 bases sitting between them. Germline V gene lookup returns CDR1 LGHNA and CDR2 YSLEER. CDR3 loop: CASSQGRGSGNTIYF. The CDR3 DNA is TGCGCCAGCAGCCAAGGTCGGGGATCTGGAAACACCATATATTTT.

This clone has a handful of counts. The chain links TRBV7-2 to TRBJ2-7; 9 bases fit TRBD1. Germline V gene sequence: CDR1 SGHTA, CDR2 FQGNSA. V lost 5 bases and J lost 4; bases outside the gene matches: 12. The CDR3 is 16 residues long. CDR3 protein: CASSLSGTGIGYEQYF. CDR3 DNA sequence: TGTGCCAGCAGCCTGTCCGGGACAGGGATAGGATACGAGCAGTACTTC.

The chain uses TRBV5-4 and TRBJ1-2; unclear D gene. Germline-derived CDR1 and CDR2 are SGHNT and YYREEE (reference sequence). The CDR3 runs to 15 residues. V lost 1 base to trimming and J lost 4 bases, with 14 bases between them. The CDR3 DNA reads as TGTGCCAGCAGCTTGTCCGGACGGAGCTCCTATGGCTACACCTTC. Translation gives CASSLSGRSSYGYTF.

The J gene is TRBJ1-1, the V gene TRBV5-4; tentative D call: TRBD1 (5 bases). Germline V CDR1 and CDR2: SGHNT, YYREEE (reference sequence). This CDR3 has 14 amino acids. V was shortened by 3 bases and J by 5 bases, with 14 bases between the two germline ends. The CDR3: CASSSPAGGTEAFF. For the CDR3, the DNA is TGTGCCAGCAGCTCTCCTGCGGGGGGGACTGAAGCTTTCTTT.

CDR3 DNA: TGTGCCAGCAGCTCTAAGCGGGGACCCTACGAGCAGTACTTC. Amino acids: CASSSKRGPYEQYF. This rearrangement joins TRBV13 to TRBJ2-7; 7 bases are a match to TRBD2. Germline V lookup: CDR1 PRHDT, CDR2 FYEKMQ (reference sequence). The junction had 5 bases not matched to a gene; V was cut back by 4 bases and J by 2 bases. The CDR3 consists of 14 residues.

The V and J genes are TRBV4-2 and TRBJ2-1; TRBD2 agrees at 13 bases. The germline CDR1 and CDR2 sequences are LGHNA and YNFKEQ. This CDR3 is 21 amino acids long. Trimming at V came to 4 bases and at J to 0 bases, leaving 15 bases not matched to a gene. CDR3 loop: CASSPKIFTSGGAPSYNEQFF. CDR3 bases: TGTGCCAGCAGCCCCAAGATTTTCACTAGCGGGGGGGCTCCCTCCTACAATGAGCAGTTCTTC.

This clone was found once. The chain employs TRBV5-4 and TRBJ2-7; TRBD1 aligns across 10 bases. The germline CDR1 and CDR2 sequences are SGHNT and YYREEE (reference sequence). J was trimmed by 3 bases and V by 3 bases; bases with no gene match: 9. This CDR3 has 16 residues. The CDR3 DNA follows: TGTGCCAGCAGCTCGGACAGGGGGAAGAAGCACTACGAGCAGTACTTC. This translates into CASSSDRGKKHYEQYF.

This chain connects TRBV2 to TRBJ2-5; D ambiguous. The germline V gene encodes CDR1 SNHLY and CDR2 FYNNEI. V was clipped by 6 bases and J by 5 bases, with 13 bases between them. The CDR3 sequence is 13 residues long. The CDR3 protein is CASRIAAWETQYF. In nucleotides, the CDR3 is TGTGCCAGCAGAATAGCCGCCTGGGAGACCCAGTACTTC.

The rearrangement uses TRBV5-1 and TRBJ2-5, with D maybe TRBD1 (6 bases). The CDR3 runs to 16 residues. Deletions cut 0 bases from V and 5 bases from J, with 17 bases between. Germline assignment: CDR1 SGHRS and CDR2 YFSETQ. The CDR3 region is CASSLALTGAGETQYF. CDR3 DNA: TGCGCCAGCAGCTTGGCCCTGACAGGCGCTGGGGAGACCCAGTACTTC. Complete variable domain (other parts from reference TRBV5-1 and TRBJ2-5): KAGVTQTPRYLIKTRGQQVTLSCSPISGHRSVSWYQQTPGQGLQFLFEYFSETQRNKGNFPGRFSGRQFSNSRSEMNVSTLELGDSALYLCASSLALTGAGETQYFGPGTRLLVL.

DNA of the CDR3: TGTGCCAGCAGCTCGCTGGACAGTACTGAAGCTTTCTTT. Protein: CASSSLDSTEAFF. J is TRBJ1-1 and V is TRBV7-8; possibly TRBD1 for D (6 bases). Trimming shortened V by 4 bases and J by 5 bases, and 11 bases separated the two germline ends. The CDR3 consists of 13 residues. CDR1 and CDR2 (germline): SGHVS, FQNEAQ.